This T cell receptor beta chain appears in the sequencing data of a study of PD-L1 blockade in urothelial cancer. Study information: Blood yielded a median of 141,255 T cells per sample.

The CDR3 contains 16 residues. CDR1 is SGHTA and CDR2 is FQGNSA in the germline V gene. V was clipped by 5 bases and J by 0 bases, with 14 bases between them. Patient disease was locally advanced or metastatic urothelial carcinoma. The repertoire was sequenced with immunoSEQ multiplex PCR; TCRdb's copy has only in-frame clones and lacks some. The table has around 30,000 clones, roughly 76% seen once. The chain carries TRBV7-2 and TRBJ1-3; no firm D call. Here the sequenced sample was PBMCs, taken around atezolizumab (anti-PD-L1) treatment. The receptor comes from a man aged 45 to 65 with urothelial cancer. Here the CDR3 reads CASSPPLRVSGNTIYF. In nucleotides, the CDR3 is TGTGCCAGCAGCCCACCACTTAGAGTCTCTGGAAACACCATATATTTT. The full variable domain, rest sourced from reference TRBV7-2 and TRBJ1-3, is GAGVSQSPSNKVTEKGKDVELRCDPISGHTALYWYRQSLGQGLEFLIYFQGNSAPDKSGLPSDRFSAERTGGSVSTLTIQRTQQEDSAVYLCASSPPLRVSGNTIYFGEGSWLTVV.